Sequencing of this T cell receptor (beta chain) was carried out in a study of T-cell reconstitution after alpha-beta-depleted transplantation in children. Trimming removed 5 bases from V and 8 bases from J, with 16 bases in between. The CDR3 loop spans 14 amino acids. The germline V gene encodes CDR1 SGHTA and CDR2 FQGNSA. This sample's TCRbeta library carried unique molecular identifier barcodes. One entry per CDR3 protein results from TCRdb running MiXCR on the PCR reads. The sample shows a few hundred thousand distinct CDR3 sequences, under 13% of them seen only once. Material: PBMCs from the stem cell graft donor, obtained from the stem cell graft. The chain uses TRBV7-2 and TRBJ2-1; possible D gene TRBD2, 6 bases. This TCR was sampled from a human donor who donated a stem cell graft to a child with acute lymphoblastic leukemia. CDR3 region: CASSKSTGEDEQFF. The CDR3 DNA follows: TGTGCCAGCAGCAAATCTACGGGGGAGGATGAGCAGTTCTTC.